This T cell receptor (beta chain) was retrieved from a study of T-cell reconstitution after alpha-beta-depleted transplantation in children. General observations from the study: Diversity and T-cell counts at one year after transplant derived mostly from new T cells.

It was with unique molecular identifiers that the TCRbeta library was prepared. Each CDR3 protein is one row after TCRdb ran MiXCR on the PCR reads. The sample shows about 77,000 distinct CDR3 sequences, roughly 20% of them seen only once. CDR3 length: 14 amino acids. V shed 6 bases and J 3 bases; nucleotides not matched to a gene: 7. The germline CDR1 and CDR2 sequences are MNHEY and SVGAGI. This clonotype was observed a handful of times. Antigen unknown. The TCR sequence derives from a male patient between 2 and 10 years old who had a stem cell transplant for acute lymphoblastic leukemia, so the T cells may come from the graft donor. This chain uses TRBV6-5 with TRBJ2-7; TRBD1 matches at 8 bases. Sequenced material: PBMCs, mostly from graft donor cells, taken 360 days after TCRalphabeta/CD19-depleted stem cell transplant. This CDR3 reads CASRFRGHRYEQYF. DNA for the CDR3: TGTGCCAGCAGATTCAGGGGGCACCGCTACGAGCAGTACTTC.